This TCR beta chain was sequenced during a study of TIL therapy for anti-PD-1-resistant metastatic lung cancer. Across the whole study: Tumors carried a median 1.5 non-synonymous mutations per megabase.

Trimming cost V 2 bases and J 3 bases, with 14 bases left between them. Germline V gives CDR1 GTSNPN, CDR2 SVGIG (reference sequence). CDR3 size: 15 residues. On this clone: The target antigen is unknown.

This was the immunoSEQ v3 assay. Assay used: immunoSEQ multiplex PCR; TCRdb lists only in-frame clones, some missing. Of about 50,000 clones in the sample, 60% to 85% were seen once. Study conclusions and caveats: Many TIL product clones were absent from baseline tumor, suggesting clonal contraction.

Described time point: pre-treatment sample, taken before nivolumab and TIL therapy. Pleural nodules or supraclavicular lymph nodes made up most of the excised metastases sampled. Progressing patients received lymphodepletion, expanded TIL infusion and IL-2. The chain links TRBV30 to TRBJ1-5, with D perhaps TRBD1 (6 bases). The TCR originated in a person between 25 and 80 years old with non-small cell lung cancer. The sequencing here drew on tumor tissue, taken at baseline. CDR3 coding DNA: TGTGCCTGGAGTTGGAGGGGGTTGGACAATCAGCCCCAGCATTTT. It codes for CAWSWRGLDNQPQHF.